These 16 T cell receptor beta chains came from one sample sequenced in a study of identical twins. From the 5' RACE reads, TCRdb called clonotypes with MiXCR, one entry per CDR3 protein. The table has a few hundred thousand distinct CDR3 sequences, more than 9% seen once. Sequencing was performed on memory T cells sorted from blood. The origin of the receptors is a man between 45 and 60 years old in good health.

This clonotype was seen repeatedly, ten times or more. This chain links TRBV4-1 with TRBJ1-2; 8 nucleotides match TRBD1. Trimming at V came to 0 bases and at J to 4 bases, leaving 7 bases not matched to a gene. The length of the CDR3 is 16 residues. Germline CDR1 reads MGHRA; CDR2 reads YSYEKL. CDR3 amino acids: CASSQDPQGAVYGYTF. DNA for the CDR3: TGCGCCAGCAGCCAAGATCCCCAGGGGGCCGTCTATGGCTACACCTTC.

The CDR3 DNA is TGCGCCAGCAGAAACACCTTGGGGCGATCGAGTTCACCCCTCCACTTT. Residues: CASRNTLGRSSSPLHF. The chain employs TRBV5-1 and TRBJ1-6, with a tentative D call TRBD1 (5 bases). This CDR3 region has 16 residues. Trimming stripped 5 bases from V and 9 bases from J, with 21 bases between. Germline V CDR1 and CDR2: SGHRS, YFSETQ.

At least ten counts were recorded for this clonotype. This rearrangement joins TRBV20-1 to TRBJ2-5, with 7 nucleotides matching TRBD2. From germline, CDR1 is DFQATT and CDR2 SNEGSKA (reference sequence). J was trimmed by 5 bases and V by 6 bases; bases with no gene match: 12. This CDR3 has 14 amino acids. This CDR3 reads CSAPRAGVGETQYF. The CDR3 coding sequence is TGCAGTGCACCGCGGGCGGGAGTCGGGGAGACCCAGTACTTC.

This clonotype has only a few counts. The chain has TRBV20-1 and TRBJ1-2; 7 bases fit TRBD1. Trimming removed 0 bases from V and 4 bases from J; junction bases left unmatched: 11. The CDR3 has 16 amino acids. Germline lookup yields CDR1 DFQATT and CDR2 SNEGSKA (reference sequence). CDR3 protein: CSARDTSQGQSYGYTF. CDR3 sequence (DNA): TGCAGTGCTAGAGATACTAGTCAGGGACAGAGCTATGGCTACACCTTC.

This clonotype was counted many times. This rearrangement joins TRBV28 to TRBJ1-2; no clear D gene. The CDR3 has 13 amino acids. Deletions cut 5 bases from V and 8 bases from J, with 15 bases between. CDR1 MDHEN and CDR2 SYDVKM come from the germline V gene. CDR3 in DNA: TGTGCCAGCAGTAAAGGACCGATCCGGGGCTACACCTTC. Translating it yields CASSKGPIRGYTF.

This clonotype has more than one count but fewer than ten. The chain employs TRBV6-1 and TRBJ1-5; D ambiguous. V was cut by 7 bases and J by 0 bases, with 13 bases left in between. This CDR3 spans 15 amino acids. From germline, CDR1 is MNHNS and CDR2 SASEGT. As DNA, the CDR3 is TGTGCCAGCACCCTGGGAGGAGATAGCAATCAGCCCCAGCATTTT. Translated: CASTLGGDSNQPQHF.

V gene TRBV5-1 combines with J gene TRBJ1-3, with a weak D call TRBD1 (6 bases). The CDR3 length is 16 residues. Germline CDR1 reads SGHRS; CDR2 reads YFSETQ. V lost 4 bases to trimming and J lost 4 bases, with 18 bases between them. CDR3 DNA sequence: TGCGCCAGCAGCCCTGGAGGGGGTCAGAGAGGAAACACCATATATTTT. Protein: CASSPGGGQRGNTIYF.

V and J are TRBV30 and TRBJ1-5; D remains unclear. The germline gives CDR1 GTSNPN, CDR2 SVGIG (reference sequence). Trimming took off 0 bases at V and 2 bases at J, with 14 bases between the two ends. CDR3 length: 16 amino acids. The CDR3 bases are TGTGCCTGGAGTGTACGAGGTGGGTCGGGCAATCAGCCCCAGCATTTT. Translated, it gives CAWSVRGGSGNQPQHF.

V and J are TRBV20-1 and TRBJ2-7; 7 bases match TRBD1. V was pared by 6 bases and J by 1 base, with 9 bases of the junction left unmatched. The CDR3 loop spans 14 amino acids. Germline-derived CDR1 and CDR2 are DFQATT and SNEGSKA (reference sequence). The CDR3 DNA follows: TGCAGTGCCGAGCAAATGACAGGGTCCTACGAGCAGTACTTC. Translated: CSAEQMTGSYEQYF.

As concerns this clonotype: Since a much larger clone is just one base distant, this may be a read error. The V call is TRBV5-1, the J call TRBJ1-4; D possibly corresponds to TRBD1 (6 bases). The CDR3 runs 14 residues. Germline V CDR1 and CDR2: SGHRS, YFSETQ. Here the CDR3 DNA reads TGCGCCAGCAGCGTATCAGGGGCGGGAGAAAAACTGCTTTTT. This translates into CASSVSGAGEKLLF.

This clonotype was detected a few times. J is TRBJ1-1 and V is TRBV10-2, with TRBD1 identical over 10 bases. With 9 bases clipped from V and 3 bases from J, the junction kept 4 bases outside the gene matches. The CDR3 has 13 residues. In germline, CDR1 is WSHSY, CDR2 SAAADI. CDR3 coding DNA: TGCGCCAGTAAGGACAGGGGGTACACTGAAGCTTTCTTT. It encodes CASKDRGYTEAFF.

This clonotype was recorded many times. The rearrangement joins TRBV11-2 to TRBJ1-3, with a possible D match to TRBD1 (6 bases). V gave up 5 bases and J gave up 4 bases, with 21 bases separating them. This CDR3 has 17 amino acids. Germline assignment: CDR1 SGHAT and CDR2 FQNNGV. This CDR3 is CASSTTGGGAFGNTIYF. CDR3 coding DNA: TGTGCCAGCAGCACCACGGGGGGGGGCGCTTTCGGAAACACCATATATTTT.

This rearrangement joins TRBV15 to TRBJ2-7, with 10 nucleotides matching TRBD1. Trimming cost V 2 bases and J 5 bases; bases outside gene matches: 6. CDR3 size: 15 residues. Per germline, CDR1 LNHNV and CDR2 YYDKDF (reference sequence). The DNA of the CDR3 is TGTGCCACCAGCAGACGCGACAGGGGGCCTCACGAGCAGTACTTC. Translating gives CATSRRDRGPHEQYF. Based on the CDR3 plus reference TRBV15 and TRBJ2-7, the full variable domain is DAMVIQNPRYQVTQFGKPVTLSCSQTLNHNVMYWYQQKSSQAPKLLFHYYDKDFNNEADTPDNFQSRRPNTSFCFLDIRSPGLGDTAMYLCATSRRDRGPHEQYFGPGTRLTVT.

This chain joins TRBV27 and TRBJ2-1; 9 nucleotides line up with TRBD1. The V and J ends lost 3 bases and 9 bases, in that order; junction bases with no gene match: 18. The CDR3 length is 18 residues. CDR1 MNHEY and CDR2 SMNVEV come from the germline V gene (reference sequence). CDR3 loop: CASSLLRGVRTGEGEQFF. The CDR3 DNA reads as TGTGCCAGCAGTTTGTTGAGAGGAGTTCGGACAGGGGAGGGTGAGCAGTTCTTC.

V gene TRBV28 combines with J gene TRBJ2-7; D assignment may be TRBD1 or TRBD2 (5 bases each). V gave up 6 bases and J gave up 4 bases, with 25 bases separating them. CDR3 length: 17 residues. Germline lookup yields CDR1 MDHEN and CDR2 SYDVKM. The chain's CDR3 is CASSYTIGRDRLYEQYF. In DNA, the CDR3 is TGTGCCAGCAGCTATACTATCGGCCGGGACCGTCTTTACGAGCAGTACTTC.

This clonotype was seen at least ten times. CDR3 coding DNA: TGCAGCGTTGAAGATCCCCGGACCGTCCAAGAGACCCAGTACTTC. This encodes CSVEDPRTVQETQYF. V gene TRBV29-1 combines with J gene TRBJ2-5; D unresolved. Looked up from germline, CDR1 is SQVTM and CDR2 is ANQGSEA. The V and J ends lost 0 bases and 1 base respectively, with 12 bases between them. This CDR3 is 15 amino acids long.